This T cell receptor (beta chain) originates from a study of neurological immune-mediated disorders. Germline V gene data show CDR1 as SGHRS and CDR2 as YFSETQ. The CDR3 length is 16 residues. The junction had 12 bases not matched to a gene; V was cut back by 0 bases and J by 10 bases. Every sequencing run produced over 190 million TCR-beta sequences, and the sequences from any one run covered 15-18 subjects. One entry per CDR3 protein results from TCRdb running MiXCR on the 5' RACE reads. The sample holds about 65,000 distinct CDR3 sequences; approximately 4.2% are singletons and the top ten take just over 2.5%. This clonotype was seen ten or more times.

The clonotype was recovered from a man in his fifties with multiple sclerosis. The chain recombines TRBV5-1 with TRBJ2-1; TRBD2 matches at 8 bases. The sequencing sample was made of PBMCs. The CDR3 reads CASSLVPTSAYMEQFF. DNA for the CDR3: TGCGCCAGCAGCTTGGTGCCGACTAGCGCCTATATGGAGCAGTTCTTC. Drawing the rest from reference TRBV5-1 and TRBJ2-1, the complete variable domain is KAGVTQTPRYLIKTRGQQVTLSCSPISGHRSVSWYQQTPGQGLQFLFEYFSETQRNKGNFPGRFSGRQFSNSRSEMNVSTLELGDSALYLCASSLVPTSAYMEQFFGPGTRLTVL.